What follows are 2 T cell receptor beta chains derived from one specimen sequenced in a study of technical replicates of blood from four donors. Profiled with immunoSEQ multiplex PCR; TCRdb holds only in-frame clones, not every one. The sample yields 79,000 or so clones, about nine tenths seen once. Sequences were obtained from T cells isolated from PBMCs. The receptors come from a human donor in good health.

J is TRBJ2-7 and V is TRBV9, with D perhaps matching TRBD1 (6 bases). Germline loops: CDR1 SGDLS, CDR2 YYNGEE. V lost 7 bases and J 0 bases, leaving 14 bases between the germline ends. The CDR3 totals 14 residues. Written as DNA, the CDR3 is TGTGCCAGCGGTGTTATGGACAGCTCCTACGAGCAGTACTTC. It encodes CASGVMDSSYEQYF. The full variable domain, with the rest looked up from reference TRBV9 and TRBJ2-7, is DSGVTQTPKHLITATGQRVTLRCSPRSGDLSVYWYQQSLDQGLQFLIQYYNGEERAKGNILERFSAQQFPDLHSELNLSSLELGDSALYFCASGVMDSSYEQYFGPGTRLTVT.

This chain links TRBV20-1 with TRBJ2-2; possible D gene TRBD1, 5 bases. This CDR3 is 11 amino acids long. Germline V gene lookup returns CDR1 DFQATT and CDR2 SNEGSKA (reference sequence). The V gene lost 5 bases and the J gene lost 7 bases, with 8 bases spanning the gap. The CDR3 is CSAYRGGELFF. The CDR3 coding sequence is TGCAGTGCTTATAGGGGCGGGGAGCTGTTTTTT.